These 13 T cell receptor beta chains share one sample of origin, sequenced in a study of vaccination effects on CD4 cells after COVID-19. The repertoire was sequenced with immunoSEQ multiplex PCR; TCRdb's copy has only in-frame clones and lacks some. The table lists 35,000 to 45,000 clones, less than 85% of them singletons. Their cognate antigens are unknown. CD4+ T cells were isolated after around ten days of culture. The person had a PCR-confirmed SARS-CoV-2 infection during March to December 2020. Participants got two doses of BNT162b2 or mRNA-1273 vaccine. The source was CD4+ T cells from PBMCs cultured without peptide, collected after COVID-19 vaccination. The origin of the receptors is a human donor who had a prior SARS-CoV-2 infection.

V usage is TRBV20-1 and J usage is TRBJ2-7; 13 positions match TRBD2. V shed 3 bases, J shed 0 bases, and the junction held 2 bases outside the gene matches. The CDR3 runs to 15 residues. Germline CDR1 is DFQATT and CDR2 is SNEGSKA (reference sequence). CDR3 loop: CSASGTSGNSYEQYF. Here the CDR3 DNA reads TGCAGTGCTAGTGGGACTAGCGGGAACTCCTACGAGCAGTACTTC.

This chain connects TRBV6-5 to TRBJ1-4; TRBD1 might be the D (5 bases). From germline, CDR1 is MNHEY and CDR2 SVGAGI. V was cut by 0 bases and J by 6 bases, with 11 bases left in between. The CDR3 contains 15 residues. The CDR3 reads CASSYSPGLDEKLFF. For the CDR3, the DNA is TGTGCCAGCAGTTACTCTCCGGGACTAGATGAAAAACTGTTTTTT.

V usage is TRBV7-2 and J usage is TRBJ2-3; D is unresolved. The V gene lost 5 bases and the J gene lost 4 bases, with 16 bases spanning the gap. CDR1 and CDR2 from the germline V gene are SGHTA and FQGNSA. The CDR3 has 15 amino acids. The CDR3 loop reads CASSPVGYQADTQYF. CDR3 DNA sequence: TGTGCCAGCAGCCCGGTGGGGTATCAGGCAGATACGCAGTATTTT.

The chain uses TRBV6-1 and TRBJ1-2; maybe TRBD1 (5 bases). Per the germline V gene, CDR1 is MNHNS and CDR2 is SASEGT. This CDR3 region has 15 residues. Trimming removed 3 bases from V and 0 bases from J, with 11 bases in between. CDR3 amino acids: CASSEGPLANYGYTF. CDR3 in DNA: TGTGCCAGCAGTGAGGGACCGCTTGCTAACTATGGCTACACCTTC.

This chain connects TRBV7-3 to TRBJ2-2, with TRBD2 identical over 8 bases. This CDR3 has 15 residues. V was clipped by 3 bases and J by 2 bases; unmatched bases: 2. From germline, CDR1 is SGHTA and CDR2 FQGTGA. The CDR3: CASSFTSGNTGELFF. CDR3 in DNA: TGTGCCAGCAGCTTCACTAGCGGAAACACCGGGGAGCTGTTTTTT.

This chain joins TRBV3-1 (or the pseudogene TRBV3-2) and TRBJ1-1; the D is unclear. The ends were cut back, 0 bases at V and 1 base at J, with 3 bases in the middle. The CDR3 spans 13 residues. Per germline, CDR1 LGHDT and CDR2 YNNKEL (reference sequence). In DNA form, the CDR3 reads TGTGCCAGCAGCCAAGAGGCGAACACTGAAGCTTTCTTT. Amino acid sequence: CASSQEANTEAFF.

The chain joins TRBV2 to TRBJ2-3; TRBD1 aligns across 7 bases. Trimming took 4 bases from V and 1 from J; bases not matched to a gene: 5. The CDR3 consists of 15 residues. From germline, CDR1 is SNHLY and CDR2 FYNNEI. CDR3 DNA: TGTGCCAGCAGTGGGCCTGGACAGGGCACAGATACGCAGTATTTT. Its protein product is CASSGPGQGTDTQYF. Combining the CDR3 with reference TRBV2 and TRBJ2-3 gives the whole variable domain EPEVTQTPSHQVTQMGQEVILRCVPISNHLYFYWYRQILGQKVEFLVSFYNNEISEKSEIFDDQFSVERPDGSNFTLKIRSTKLEDSAMYFCASSGPGQGTDTQYFGPGTRLTVL.

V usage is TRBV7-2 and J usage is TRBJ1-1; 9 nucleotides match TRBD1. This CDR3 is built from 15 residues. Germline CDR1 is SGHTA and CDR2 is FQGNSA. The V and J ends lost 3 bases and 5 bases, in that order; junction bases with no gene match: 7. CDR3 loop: CASSFRGQGRTEAFF. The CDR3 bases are TGTGCCAGCAGCTTCAGGGGACAGGGCAGAACTGAAGCTTTCTTT.

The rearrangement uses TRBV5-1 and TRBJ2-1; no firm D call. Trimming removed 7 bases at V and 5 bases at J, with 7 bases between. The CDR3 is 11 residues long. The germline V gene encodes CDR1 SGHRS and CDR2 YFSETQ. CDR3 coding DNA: TGCGCCAGCGGTATGAACAATGAGCAGTTCTTC. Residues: CASGMNNEQFF. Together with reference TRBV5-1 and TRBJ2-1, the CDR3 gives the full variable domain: KAGVTQTPRYLIKTRGQQVTLSCSPISGHRSVSWYQQTPGQGLQFLFEYFSETQRNKGNFPGRFSGRQFSNSRSEMNVSTLELGDSALYLCASGMNNEQFFGPGTRLTVL.

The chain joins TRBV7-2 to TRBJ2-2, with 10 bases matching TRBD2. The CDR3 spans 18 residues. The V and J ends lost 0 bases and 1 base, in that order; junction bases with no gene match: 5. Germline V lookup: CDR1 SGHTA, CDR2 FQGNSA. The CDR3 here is CASSLASGGALNTGELFF. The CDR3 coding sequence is TGTGCCAGCAGCTTAGCCAGCGGGGGGGCCTTGAACACCGGGGAGCTGTTTTTT.

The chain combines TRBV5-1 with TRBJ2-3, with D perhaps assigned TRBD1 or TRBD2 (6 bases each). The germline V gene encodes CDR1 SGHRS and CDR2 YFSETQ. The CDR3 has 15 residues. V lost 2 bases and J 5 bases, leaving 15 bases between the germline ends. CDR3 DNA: TGCGCCAGCAGCTTTGACGGGGGCCGCGGAGATACGCAGTATTTT. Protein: CASSFDGGRGDTQYF.

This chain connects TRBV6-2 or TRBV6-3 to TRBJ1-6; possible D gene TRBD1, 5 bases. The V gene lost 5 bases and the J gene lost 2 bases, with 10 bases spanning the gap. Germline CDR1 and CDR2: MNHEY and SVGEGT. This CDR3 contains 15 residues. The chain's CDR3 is CASSLQGAYNSPLHF. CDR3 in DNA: TGTGCCAGCAGTCTTCAGGGAGCCTATAATTCACCCCTCCACTTT.

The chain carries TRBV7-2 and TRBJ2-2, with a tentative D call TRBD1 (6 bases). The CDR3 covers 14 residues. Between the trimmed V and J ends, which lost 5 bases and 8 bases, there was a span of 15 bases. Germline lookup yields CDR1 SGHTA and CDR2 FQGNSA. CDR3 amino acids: CASSPSQGRGELFF. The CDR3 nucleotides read TGTGCCAGCAGCCCGTCCCAGGGGAGAGGGGAGCTGTTTTTT.